These T cell receptor beta chains were read from a single sample in a study of blood T cell repertoires in COVID-19. Profiling relied on immunoSEQ multiplex PCR, and the TCRdb table lists in-frame clones only, not all of them. The repertoire has around 290,000 clones, about 89% of them found once; the top ten carry about 4.2%. The sample comprised peripheral blood. The receptors originated from a man in his forties with acute or convalescent COVID-19. Each CDR3 is given with its conserved first and last residue. Fields, in order: D gene, J gene, V gene, CDR3 protein, CDR3 DNA. The D gene is left open where the match is weak.

.	TRBJ1-6	TRBV5-1	CASSADSFNSPLHF	TGCGCCAGCAGCGCAGACAGTTTTAATTCACCCCTCCACTTT
.	TRBJ1-5	TRBV6-1	CASSEGRTAINQPQHF	TGTGCCAGCAGTGAAGGGAGGACAGCTATCAATCAGCCCCAGCATTTT
.	TRBJ2-7	TRBV9	CASSVGGLAYEQYF	TGTGCCAGCAGCGTAGGAGGTCTAGCGTACGAGCAGTACTTC
TRBD1	TRBJ2-3	TRBV5-1	CASSSQTGGSDTQYF	TGCGCCAGCAGCTCCCAAACAGGGGGCAGTGATACGCAGTATTTT
TRBD1	TRBJ1-4	TRBV7-2	CASSYDRGRDEKLFF	TGTGCCAGCAGCTATGACAGGGGGCGGGATGAAAAACTGTTTTTT
.	TRBJ2-1	TRBV19	CASSIRGNEQFF	TGTGCCAGTAGTATAAGGGGAAATGAGCAGTTCTTC
TRBD1	TRBJ1-1	TRBV7-3	CASSLQPKGANTEAFF	TGTGCCAGCAGTTTACAGCCGAAGGGGGCCAACACTGAAGCTTTCTTT
TRBD1	TRBJ1-5	TRBV6-2/TRBV6-3	CASSYGGGADQPQHF	TGTGCCAGCAGTTACGGAGGGGGCGCGGATCAGCCCCAGCATTTT
TRBD1	TRBJ1-1	TRBV7-9	CASSGQGFYTEAFF	TGTGCCAGCAGCGGACAGGGTTTCTACACTGAAGCTTTCTTT
.	TRBJ1-1	TRBV5-1	CASRARGVENTEAFF	TGCGCCAGTCGAGCGCGGGGGGTCGAAAACACTGAAGCTTTCTTT